This TCR beta chain was observed in a study of glioma-infiltrating T cells after dendritic cell vaccination. Time point in this sample: after dendritic cell vaccination, including at tumor progression/relapse. Sequencing used immunoSEQ multiplex PCR; TCRdb keeps in-frame clones, though not all of them. Of around 100,000 clones detected, over 80% appear once; the ten largest clones hold under 7%. The CDR3 is 15 residues long. V lost 0 bases, J lost 1 base, and 9 bases lay in between. The germline V gene has CDR1 KGHSH and CDR2 LQKENI. The sample was blood, taken after dendritic cell vaccination. J is TRBJ1-1 and V is TRBV18; D not certain. This sequence originates from a human donor with glioblastoma. As DNA, the CDR3 is TGTGCCAGCTCACCACCGGCGGGTGAGAACACTGAAGCTTTCTTT. Amino acid sequence: CASSPPAGENTEAFF.